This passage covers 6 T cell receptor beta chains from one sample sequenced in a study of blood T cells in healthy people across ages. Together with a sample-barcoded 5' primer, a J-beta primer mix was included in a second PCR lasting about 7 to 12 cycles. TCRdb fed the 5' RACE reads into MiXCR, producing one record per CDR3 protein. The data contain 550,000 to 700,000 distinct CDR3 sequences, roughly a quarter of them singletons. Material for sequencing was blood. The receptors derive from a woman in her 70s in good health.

The CDR3 sequence is CASSNRVSQGNSPLHF. CDR3 nucleotide sequence: TGTGCCAGCAGCAATAGGGTCAGTCAGGGTAATTCACCCCTCCACTTT. The chain links TRBV12-3 or TRBV12-4 to TRBJ1-6; tentative D call: TRBD1 (5 bases). Trimming took 6 bases from V and 6 from J, leaving 18 bases between them. The CDR3 runs 16 residues.

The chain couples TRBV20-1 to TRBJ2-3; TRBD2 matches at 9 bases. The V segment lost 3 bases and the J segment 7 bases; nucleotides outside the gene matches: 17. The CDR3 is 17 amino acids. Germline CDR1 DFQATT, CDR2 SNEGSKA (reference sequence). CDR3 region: CSARGRGGGANQNTQYF. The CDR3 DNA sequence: TGCAGTGCTAGGGGAAGGGGCGGGGGGGCCAATCAAAATACGCAGTATTTT.

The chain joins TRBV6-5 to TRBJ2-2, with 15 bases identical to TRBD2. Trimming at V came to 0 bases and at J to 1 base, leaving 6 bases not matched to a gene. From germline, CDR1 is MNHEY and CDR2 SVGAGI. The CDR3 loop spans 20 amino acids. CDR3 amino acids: CASSYSPGLAGGVNTGELFF. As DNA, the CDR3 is TGTGCCAGCAGTTACTCCCCGGGACTAGCGGGGGGCGTGAACACCGGGGAGCTGTTTTTT.

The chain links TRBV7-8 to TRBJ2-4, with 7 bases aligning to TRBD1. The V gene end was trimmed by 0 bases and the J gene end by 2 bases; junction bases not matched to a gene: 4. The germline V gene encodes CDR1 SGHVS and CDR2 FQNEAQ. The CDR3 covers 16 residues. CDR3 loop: CASSLATQGTKNIQYF. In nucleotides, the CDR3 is TGTGCCAGCAGCTTAGCCACACAGGGGACCAAAAACATTCAGTACTTC.

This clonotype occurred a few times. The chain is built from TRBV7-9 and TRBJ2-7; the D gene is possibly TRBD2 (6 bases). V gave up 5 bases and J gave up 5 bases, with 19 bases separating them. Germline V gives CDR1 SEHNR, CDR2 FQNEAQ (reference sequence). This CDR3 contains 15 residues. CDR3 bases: TGTGCCAGCAGCCCTACCTTCGGGGGAGTGCACGAGCAGTACTTC. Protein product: CASSPTFGGVHEQYF.

The CDR3 loop is CATSRTSGGGETQYF. CDR3 bases: TGTGCCACCAGCAGGACTAGCGGGGGCGGAGAGACCCAGTACTTC. The chain uses TRBV15 and TRBJ2-5; 12 positions match TRBD2. Unmatched junction bases numbered 3, after V lost 3 bases and J lost 4 bases. In germline, CDR1 is LNHNV, CDR2 YYDKDF (reference sequence). The CDR3 contains 15 residues.